The 21 T cell receptor beta chains presented below share a single source sample, sequenced in a study of blood T cell repertoires in COVID-19. Sequenced by immunoSEQ multiplex PCR; TCRdb stores in-frame clones only, minus some. The sample holds 50,000 to 60,000 clones, approximately 85% seen once. Sequenced sample: peripheral blood. All receptors derive from a woman at least 80 years old with COVID-19, enrolled during active disease.

This chain links TRBV12-5 with TRBJ2-3, with TRBD2 as a possible D gene (5 bases). The CDR3 sequence is 14 residues long. Trimming removed 3 bases at V and 2 bases at J, with 9 bases between. CDR1 LGHNT and CDR2 FRNRAP come from the germline V gene. The CDR3 protein is CASGLSGSTDTQYF. DNA for the CDR3: TGTGCTAGTGGTTTAAGCGGATCCACAGATACGCAGTATTTT.

As regards this clone: A read error may produce the germline difference seen at one junction end. This rearrangement joins TRBV12-3 or TRBV12-4 to TRBJ2-1, with 8 bases fitting TRBD2. The CDR3 covers 13 residues. CDR3 bases: TGTACCAGCAGTTCCGGGACTAGCAATGAGCAGTTCTTC. Amino acids: CTSSSGTSNEQFF.

V gene TRBV5-1 combines with J gene TRBJ2-5; D unclear. The CDR3 runs to 13 residues. V gave up 4 bases and J gave up 0 bases, with 7 bases separating them. Germline assignment: CDR1 SGHRS and CDR2 YFSETQ. The CDR3 DNA follows: TGCGCCAGCAGCCGGGTCTACCAAGAGACCCAGTACTTC. Its translation is CASSRVYQETQYF.

About this clone: A read error may produce the germline difference seen at one junction end. The gene calls are TRBV6-5 and TRBJ1-2, with 7 bases fitting TRBD1. Germline-derived CDR1 and CDR2 are MNHEY and SVGAGI. The CDR3 totals 11 residues. The CDR3, as DNA: TGTGCCAGCAGTTTCGACAGGGCCATGGGCTTC. Translating gives CASSFDRAMGF.

In DNA form, the CDR3 reads TGTGCCAGCTCAAAACCGGGACTAGCGGGACCCGATACGCAGTATTTT. This gives the protein CASSKPGLAGPDTQYF. V and J are TRBV18 and TRBJ2-3, with 13 bases aligning to TRBD2. CDR1 KGHSH and CDR2 LQKENI come from the germline V gene. The CDR3 length is 16 residues. V lost 5 bases to trimming and J lost 6 bases; unmatched junction nucleotides: 8.

V usage is TRBV18 and J usage is TRBJ2-3; D is possibly TRBD1 (6 bases). The germline V gene has CDR1 KGHSH and CDR2 LQKENI. The CDR3 is 14 amino acids. Trimming removed 0 bases at V and 3 bases at J, with 7 bases between. CDR3 region: CASSPPGQTDTQYF. Here the CDR3 DNA reads TGTGCCAGCTCACCACCCGGACAGACAGATACGCAGTATTTT.

The V call is TRBV7-2, the J call TRBJ2-5, with 12 nucleotides matching TRBD2. The CDR3 contains 15 residues. In germline, CDR1 is SGHTA, CDR2 FQGNSA. Trimming cost V 3 bases and J 7 bases; bases outside gene matches: 6. CDR3 sequence (DNA): TGTGCCAGCAGCTTTGGACTAGCGGGGAAGGGGACCCAGTACTTC. The encoded protein is CASSFGLAGKGTQYF.

This clone has a handful of counts. The chain carries TRBV5-3 and TRBJ2-7, with 7 positions matching TRBD1. TRBV5-3 is placed among ORFs of uncertain function. The CDR3 is 13 residues long. The V and J ends lost 4 bases and 0 bases, in that order; junction bases with no gene match: 1. CDR3 nucleotide sequence: TGTGCCAGAAGCCGGGACAGCTCCTACGAGCAGTACTTC. Its translation: CARSRDSSYEQYF.

The genes are TRBV6-1 and TRBJ1-3, with a weak D call TRBD1 (5 bases). Germline V lookup: CDR1 MNHNS, CDR2 SASEGT. The CDR3 has 14 amino acids. Trimming took off 2 bases at V and 1 base at J, with 6 bases between the two ends. CDR3 protein: CASSEQGSGNTIYF. CDR3 bases: TGTGCCAGCAGTGAACAGGGTTCTGGAAACACCATATATTTT.

The chain is built from TRBV3-1 (or the pseudogene TRBV3-2) and TRBJ2-5; D ambiguous. Trimming pared 3 bases from V and 5 bases from J, leaving 7 bases between. Looked up from germline, CDR1 is LGHDT and CDR2 is YNNKEL (reference sequence). The CDR3 is 12 residues long. CDR3 sequence (DNA): TGTGCCAGCAGCCAGACTCGGGAGACCCAGTACTTC. This encodes CASSQTRETQYF.

The chain uses TRBV10-3 and TRBJ2-4, with TRBD1 matching 9 bases. The germline CDR1 and CDR2 sequences are ENHRY and SYGVKD. V lost 6 bases, J lost 8 bases, and 8 bases stayed unmatched. CDR3 length: 14 amino acids. CDR3 in amino acids: CAISGQGNLDIQYF. CDR3 coding DNA: TGTGCCATCAGCGGACAGGGGAATTTAGACATTCAGTACTTC.

The CDR3, as DNA: TGTGCCAGCAGCCCGCTGGGGGCGGGAGGGAACAATGAGCAGTTCTTC. Translating gives CASSPLGAGGNNEQFF. This rearrangement joins TRBV7-3 to TRBJ2-1; 9 bases line up with TRBD2. Germline CDR1 is SGHTA and CDR2 is FQGTGA. This CDR3 region has 16 residues. V shed 5 bases and J 5 bases; nucleotides not matched to a gene: 10.

The gene calls are TRBV9 and TRBJ2-2; D uncertain. The germline gives CDR1 SGDLS, CDR2 YYNGEE. The CDR3 totals 15 residues. The V gene lost 0 bases and the J gene lost 4 bases, with 10 bases spanning the gap. This chain's CDR3 is CASSVEPQPTGELFF. DNA of the CDR3: TGTGCCAGCAGCGTAGAGCCTCAACCCACCGGGGAGCTGTTTTTT.

This clone was seen only once. J is TRBJ2-7 and V is TRBV28; TRBD1 aligns across 8 bases. With 7 bases clipped from V and 0 bases from J, the junction kept 8 bases outside the gene matches. CDR3 length equals 15 residues. Germline CDR1 and CDR2: MDHEN and SYDVKM. DNA of the CDR3: TGTGCCAGCAACACCCCCGGGACAGGCTCCTACGAGCAGTACTTC. The encoded protein is CASNTPGTGSYEQYF.

The rearrangement uses TRBV14 and TRBJ2-2, with D hard to call. V dropped 2 bases and J dropped 0 bases, with 7 bases sitting between them. CDR1 and CDR2 (germline): SGHDN, FVKESK. The CDR3 runs 15 residues. CDR3 coding DNA: TGTGCCAGCAGCCAAATCTTGTCGAACACCGGGGAGCTGTTTTTT. Protein product: CASSQILSNTGELFF.

The genes are TRBV5-6 and TRBJ1-2; no clear D. Trimming removed 4 bases at V and 12 bases at J, with 16 bases between. This CDR3 is built from 12 residues. Looked up from germline, CDR1 is SGHDT and CDR2 is YYEEEE. In DNA form, the CDR3 reads TGTGCCAGCAGCGCCTTACAGATGCGAGACACCTTC. Protein product: CASSALQMRDTF. The variable domain in full, completed from reference TRBV5-6 and TRBJ1-2, reads DAGVTQSPTHLIKTRGQQVTLRCSPKSGHDTVSWYQQALGQGPQFIFQYYEEEERQRGNFPDRFSGHQFPNYSSELNVNALLLGDSALYLCASSALQMRDTFGSGTRLTVV.

The chain carries TRBV30 and TRBJ2-7, with a weak D call TRBD1 (6 bases). The V end lost 4 bases, the J end lost 5 bases, and 15 bases lay between the germline ends. The CDR3 sequence is 13 residues long. CDR1 and CDR2 (germline): GTSNPN, SVGIG (reference sequence). The CDR3 reads CAWTGWAGDEQYF. The CDR3 nucleotides read TGTGCCTGGACTGGATGGGCAGGGGACGAGCAGTACTTC.

The V and J genes are TRBV11-2 and TRBJ2-1, with 8 bases that match TRBD2. Per the germline V gene, CDR1 is SGHAT and CDR2 is FQNNGV. The CDR3 spans 14 residues. The trim removed 3 bases at V and 7 bases at J, leaving 5 bases unmatched. The CDR3 nucleotides are TGTGCCAGCAGCTTCAAGCGGGAGTGGAATGAGCAGTTCTTC. The encoded protein is CASSFKREWNEQFF.

This chain links TRBV19 with TRBJ2-2; TRBD1 matches 7 bases. CDR1 LNHDA and CDR2 SQIVND come from the germline V gene (reference sequence). V lost 6 bases, J lost 0 bases, and 7 bases stayed unmatched. The CDR3 covers 16 residues. CDR3 sequence (DNA): TGTGCCAGTAGCATTTCGGGACAGACGAACACCGGGGAGCTGTTTTTT. Encoded protein: CASSISGQTNTGELFF.

This chain uses TRBV30 with TRBJ1-1; D is unclear. The CDR3 has 13 amino acids. The V gene lost 0 bases and the J gene lost 5 bases, with 10 bases spanning the gap. Looked up from germline, CDR1 is GTSNPN and CDR2 is SVGIG (reference sequence). In DNA form, the CDR3 reads TGTGCCTGGAGTGTATCTCTTAATACTGAAGCTTTCTTT. It specifies CAWSVSLNTEAFF.

The CDR3 DNA follows: TGCGCCAGCAGCCAAGATCGGGTAGCCCAGCCCCAGCATTTT. Its protein is CASSQDRVAQPQHF. This rearrangement joins TRBV4-1 to TRBJ1-5; D unclear. There are 14 residues in the CDR3. With 0 bases removed from V and 7 bases from J, the gap between germline ends came to 10 bases. Germline V gene sequence: CDR1 MGHRA, CDR2 YSYEKL.